This T cell receptor (beta chain) was sequenced in a study of PD-L1 blockade in urothelial cancer. Time point given: peripheral blood 6 weeks after treatment start. The CDR3 covers 13 residues. Trimming removed 6 bases at V and 7 bases at J, with 12 bases between. Germline values: CDR1 SGHTA, CDR2 FQGNSA. TCRdb keeps only in-frame clones here, not all; method: immunoSEQ multiplex PCR. The sample yields about 130,000 clones, about 84% seen once. The sample consisted of PBMCs, taken around atezolizumab (anti-PD-L1) treatment. The chain joins TRBV7-2 to TRBJ2-2; no firm D call. The receptor was derived from a man in his fifties or sixties with urothelial cancer. The CDR3 sequence: CASRPYEDGELFF. The CDR3 DNA reads as TGTGCCAGCAGGCCTTACGAGGACGGGGAGCTGTTTTTT.